Shown below are 23 T cell receptor beta chains from a single sample sequenced in a study of CD8 T cells in Susac syndrome. A quantity of roughly 0.5 to 1 ug RNA underwent reverse transcription using random hexamers. MiXCR, applied by TCRdb to the immunoSEQ multiplex PCR reads, yields one record per CDR3 protein. This sample has under 95,000 distinct CDR3 sequences; 85% to 95% occur once, and the top ten carry roughly 0.5%. The sequencing input was CD8+ T cells from PBMCs. These receptors all come from a human donor with Susac syndrome.

This chain joins TRBV20-1 and TRBJ2-7; D ambiguous. The CDR3 extends over 12 amino acids. Trimming cost V 6 bases and J 2 bases, with 11 bases left between them. The germline CDR1 and CDR2 sequences are DFQATT and SNEGSKA (reference sequence). The CDR3 sequence: CSASTPTYEQYF. The CDR3 bases are TGCAGTGCCTCGACGCCTACCTACGAGCAGTACTTC.

The chain combines TRBV5-4 with TRBJ2-1; 7 nucleotides agree with TRBD2. The CDR3 covers 12 residues. The V gene end was trimmed by 2 bases and the J gene end by 10 bases; junction bases not matched to a gene: 3. Germline CDR1 reads SGHNT; CDR2 reads YYREEE (reference sequence). CDR3: CASSFGGGEQFF. CDR3 nucleotides: TGTGCCAGCAGCTTTGGGGGAGGGGAGCAGTTCTTC. Variable domain in full (rest from reference TRBV5-4 and TRBJ2-1): ETGVTQSPTHLIKTRGQQVTLRCSSQSGHNTVSWYQQALGQGPQFIFQYYREEENGRGNFPPRFSGLQFPNYSSELNVNALELDDSALYLCASSFGGGEQFFGPGTRLTVL.

This clonotype was found once. J is TRBJ1-4 and V is TRBV27; D remains unclear. The CDR3 covers 19 residues. Trimming left V 0 bases short and J 5 bases short, with 22 bases between. The germline V gene has CDR1 MNHEY and CDR2 SMNVEV (reference sequence). The CDR3 protein is CASSLSAFPSSMSNEKLFF. CDR3 coding DNA: TGTGCCAGCAGTTTATCGGCATTCCCCTCATCTATGTCAAATGAAAAACTGTTTTTT.

The rearrangement joins TRBV28 to TRBJ1-2, with 10 bases aligning to TRBD1. Per the germline V gene, CDR1 is MDHEN and CDR2 is SYDVKM. Unmatched junction bases numbered 5, after V lost 3 bases and J lost 7 bases. CDR3 length equals 14 residues. As DNA, the CDR3 is TGTGCCAGCAGTTTGGGGGACAGGGGAAGTGGCTACACCTTC. Translation: CASSLGDRGSGYTF.

The V and J genes are TRBV4-1 and TRBJ2-5; D is ambiguous. Per germline, CDR1 MGHRA and CDR2 YSYEKL. Trimming took off 0 bases at V and 7 bases at J, with 12 bases between the two ends. The CDR3 loop spans 14 amino acids. CDR3 in DNA: TGCGCCAGCAGCCAAGATTGGACGGATGGGACCCAGTACTTC. Translating gives CASSQDWTDGTQYF.

The rearrangement joins TRBV24-1 to TRBJ1-5, with TRBD1 identical over 7 bases. The germline V gene has CDR1 KGHDR and CDR2 SFDVKD. The CDR3 covers 13 residues. V was clipped by 2 bases and J by 7 bases; unmatched bases: 1. The CDR3 is CATSDYRGQPQHF. CDR3 DNA: TGTGCCACCAGTGATTACAGGGGCCAGCCCCAGCATTTT.

The rearrangement uses TRBV28 and TRBJ2-1, with 8 bases lining up with TRBD2. The CDR3 has 16 amino acids. The ends lost 2 bases at V and 3 bases at J; junction bases unmatched: 6. Germline V CDR1 and CDR2: MDHEN, SYDVKM. The CDR3, as DNA: TGTGCCAGCAGTTTAGCTAGCGGGTCTATCTACAATGAGCAGTTCTTC. Its translation: CASSLASGSIYNEQFF. Based on the CDR3 plus reference TRBV28 and TRBJ2-1, the full variable domain is DVKVTQSSRYLVKRTGEKVFLECVQDMDHENMFWYRQDPGLGLRLIYFSYDVKMKEKGDIPEGYSVSREKKERFSLILESASTNQTSMYLCASSLASGSIYNEQFFGPGTRLTVL.

This chain links TRBV29-1 with TRBJ2-3; D is undetermined. CDR1 and CDR2 from the germline V gene are SQVTM and ANQGSEA. The length of the CDR3 is 12 residues. Trimming removed 6 bases from V and 3 bases from J, with 10 bases in between. CDR3 amino acids: CSVDPGTDTQYF. The CDR3 nucleotides are TGCAGCGTCGACCCGGGTACAGATACGCAGTATTTT.

This clonotype is medium-sized by share. The genes are TRBV7-2 and TRBJ2-5; D is uncertain. The V gene lost 5 bases and the J gene lost 4 bases, with 5 bases spanning the gap. This CDR3 has 11 residues. CDR1 SGHTA and CDR2 FQGNSA come from the germline V gene. CDR3 sequence reads: CASSELETQYF. The CDR3 coding sequence is TGTGCCAGCAGCGAACTAGAGACCCAGTACTTC.

The DNA of the CDR3 is TGTGCCAGCAGCAGCGTCCTCGTCGGGACAGGGTTGAAAGAGACCCAGTACTTC. Translation: CASSSVLVGTGLKETQYF. The rearrangement links TRBV6-2 or TRBV6-3 to TRBJ2-5; 9 bases align to TRBD1. From germline, CDR1 is MNHEY and CDR2 SVGEGT. The CDR3 covers 18 residues. Germline trimming cut 6 bases from V and 3 bases from J; bases unmatched to any gene: 17.

The chain is built from TRBV9 and TRBJ2-1; no definite D call. Between the trimmed V and J ends, which lost 0 bases and 8 bases, there was a span of 9 bases. CDR1 SGDLS and CDR2 YYNGEE come from the germline V gene. This CDR3 spans 13 amino acids. CDR3 DNA: TGTGCCAGCAGCGTAGAAGAAAGCTATGAGCAGTTCTTC. This encodes CASSVEESYEQFF.

CDR3 nucleotide sequence: TGCAGCGTTGAATGGGTGGGCCACTACAATGAGCAGTTCTTC. This translates into CSVEWVGHYNEQFF. V usage is TRBV29-1 and J usage is TRBJ2-1; no reliable D call. V was shortened by 2 bases and J by 3 bases, with 11 bases between the two germline ends. This CDR3 has 14 residues. Germline V CDR1 and CDR2: SQVTM, ANQGSEA.

The J gene is TRBJ2-3, the V gene TRBV29-1; D possibly corresponds to TRBD2 (5 bases). The CDR3 totals 12 residues. The V end lost 5 bases, the J end lost 3 bases, and 9 bases lay between the germline ends. CDR1 and CDR2 (germline): SQVTM, ANQGSEA. This chain's CDR3 is CSVPGITDTQYF. CDR3 bases: TGCAGCGTTCCGGGGATAACAGATACGCAGTATTTT.

The V call is TRBV19, the J call TRBJ2-2, with 7 bases fitting TRBD1. This CDR3 is 15 amino acids long. In germline, CDR1 is LNHDA, CDR2 SQIVND (reference sequence). Trimming removed 4 bases from V and 1 base from J; junction bases left unmatched: 3. CDR3 nucleotides: TGTGCCAGTAGTAGAGGGACAGTGAACACCGGGGAGCTGTTTTTT. As protein: CASSRGTVNTGELFF.

This clonotype was observed a few times. The rearrangement joins TRBV28 to TRBJ2-7; no clear D. The CDR3 contains 12 residues. Trimming left V 3 bases short and J 3 bases short, with 6 bases between. CDR1 is MDHEN and CDR2 is SYDVKM in the germline V gene. DNA of the CDR3: TGTGCCAGCAGTTTGGGTCTCTACGAGCAGTACTTC. Its protein product is CASSLGLYEQYF.

The sample holds one count of this clonotype. V and J are TRBV7-9 and TRBJ2-6; the D is unclear. The CDR3 extends over 15 amino acids. Germline CDR1 reads SEHNR; CDR2 reads FQNEAQ (reference sequence). Trimming removed 2 bases from V and 1 base from J, with 6 bases in between. CDR3 region: CASSLPGSGANVLTF. DNA of the CDR3: TGTGCCAGCAGCTTACCGGGTTCTGGGGCCAACGTCCTGACTTTC.

This clonotype came up once. The rearrangement uses TRBV20-1 and TRBJ1-5; D gene ambiguous. Germline-derived CDR1 and CDR2 are DFQATT and SNEGSKA (reference sequence). CDR3 length: 14 residues. V lost 5 bases to trimming and J lost 8 bases, with 19 bases between them. CDR3 loop: CSARSRAAIEPQHF. CDR3 bases: TGCAGTGCTCGCTCCCGGGCCGCCATCGAGCCCCAGCATTTT.

This clonotype was seen only once. The chain couples TRBV5-6 to TRBJ2-5, with D unresolved. Germline V CDR1 and CDR2: SGHDT, YYEEEE. V was pared by 2 bases and J by 4 bases, with 3 bases between. The CDR3 has 11 amino acids. The CDR3 loop is CASSFTETQYF. The CDR3 coding sequence is TGTGCCAGCAGCTTTACAGAGACCCAGTACTTC.

V and J are TRBV30 and TRBJ2-3, with unresolved D. This CDR3 spans 15 amino acids. Trimming shortened V by 0 bases and J by 4 bases, and 14 bases separated the two germline ends. Germline-derived CDR1 and CDR2 are GTSNPN and SVGIG (reference sequence). In DNA form, the CDR3 reads TGTGCCTGGAGTGTTGACTCGGAACCCTCAGATACGCAGTATTTT. It codes for CAWSVDSEPSDTQYF.

This clonotype is a singleton in its sample. Written as DNA, the CDR3 is TGCAGTGCTAGAGATCGGGCCGACGGATACACCGGGGAGCTGTTTTTT. It encodes CSARDRADGYTGELFF. V usage is TRBV20-1 and J usage is TRBJ2-2; D gene unclear. CDR1 DFQATT and CDR2 SNEGSKA come from the germline V gene (reference sequence). This CDR3 is 16 amino acids long. V was cut by 0 bases and J by 3 bases, with 14 bases left in between.

This clonotype occurred once. The chain carries TRBV18 and TRBJ1-2; 8 positions match TRBD1. This CDR3 has 16 amino acids. The V segment lost 3 bases and the J segment 4 bases; nucleotides outside the gene matches: 10. The germline gives CDR1 KGHSH, CDR2 LQKENI. The CDR3 region is CASSPEPGGAFYGYTF. In DNA, the CDR3 is TGTGCCAGCTCACCGGAACCAGGGGGCGCATTCTATGGCTACACCTTC.

V usage is TRBV29-1 and J usage is TRBJ2-3, with TRBD2 matching over 8 bases. The CDR3 runs to 15 residues. V lost 7 bases and J lost 5; bases outside the gene matches: 14. Germline loops: CDR1 SQVTM, CDR2 ANQGSEA. CDR3 loop: CSARGGLELGDTQYF. The DNA for the CDR3 is TGCAGCGCCCGAGGGGGACTAGAGTTGGGAGATACGCAGTATTTT.

The chain recombines TRBV4-1 with TRBJ2-7, with TRBD2 identical over 7 bases. Germline trimming cut 2 bases from V and 2 bases from J; bases unmatched to any gene: 24. This CDR3 has 21 amino acids. Germline assignment: CDR1 MGHRA and CDR2 YSYEKL. In nucleotides, the CDR3 is TGCGCCAGCAGCCAATACTTTGTCGGCGACACCAGGGACTATTCCCCCTACGAGCAGTACTTC. Amino acid sequence: CASSQYFVGDTRDYSPYEQYF.